These 10 T cell receptor beta chains were all obtained from the same sample, sequenced in a study of T cells in Graves' hyperthyroidism and ophthalmopathy. It was RNA transcripts that yielded the amplified TCR beta CDR3 regions. First-round RT-PCR targeting the TCR CDR3 was performed with the HTBI primer set. TCRdb called the multiplex PCR reads again in MiXCR, with one record for every CDR3 protein. The sample records some 760,000 distinct CDR3 sequences, 14% being singletons. The sample comprised blood. Receptors were obtained from a woman aged 18-29 years with Graves' hyperthyroidism.

Only a few counts were recorded for this clonotype. This chain joins TRBV19 and TRBJ1-2, with D possibly matching TRBD1 (6 bases). The CDR3 extends over 15 amino acids. Germline V gene sequence: CDR1 LNHDA, CDR2 SQIVND (reference sequence). Trimming took 0 bases from V and 8 from J, leaving 16 bases between them. CDR3 coding DNA: TGTGCCAGTAGTATAGAGGGAGCGGGGGGGCAAGGCTACACCTTC. Its protein product is CASSIEGAGGQGYTF.

This clonotype was seen a handful of times. V gene TRBV7-2 combines with J gene TRBJ2-3; 9 bases line up with TRBD2. Germline lookup yields CDR1 SGHTA and CDR2 FQGNSA. The CDR3 extends over 17 amino acids. The V and J ends lost 3 bases and 2 bases, in that order; junction bases with no gene match: 9. CDR3: CASSFLPAGGPTDTQYF. Here the CDR3 DNA reads TGTGCCAGCAGCTTTTTACCAGCGGGAGGACCCACAGATACGCAGTATTTT.

This clonotype was picked up many times. The rearrangement joins TRBV12-3 or TRBV12-4 to TRBJ2-3; 10 nucleotides line up with TRBD1. Trimming took 6 bases from V and 2 from J; bases not matched to a gene: 8. The CDR3 loop spans 16 amino acids. CDR3 amino acids: CASSPSGQGSTDTQYF. CDR3 DNA: TGTGCCAGCAGCCCATCGGGACAGGGGTCCACAGATACGCAGTATTTT.

This clonotype has a count of ten or more. The genes are TRBV13 and TRBJ2-3; 7 bases are a match to TRBD1. Trimming took 4 bases from V and 7 from J; bases not matched to a gene: 11. The CDR3 sequence is 15 residues long. The germline V gene encodes CDR1 PRHDT and CDR2 FYEKMQ (reference sequence). The CDR3 region is CASSSTGERSYTQYF. CDR3 in DNA: TGTGCCAGCAGCTCTACAGGGGAGAGGAGCTATACGCAGTATTTT.

Worth noting for this clonotype: Being one base from a much bigger clone, this may be a read error. This chain connects TRBV10-2 to TRBJ2-7, with D tentatively TRBD1 (5 bases). Matching the DNA end better, TRBJ2-1 makes the J call doubtful. Germline-derived CDR1 and CDR2 are WSHSY and SAAADI. This CDR3 is 14 amino acids long. The CDR3 region has the DNA TGCGCCAGCAGTGCCCAGGGCGGTTCCTACGAGCAGTTCTTC. Encoded protein: CASSAQGGSYEQFF.

About this clonotype: A clone one base away is much larger, so this may be a read error. J is TRBJ2-1 and V is TRBV3-1; 7 bases agree with TRBD2. V lost 1 base to trimming and J lost 10 bases; unmatched junction nucleotides: 4. Germline assignment: CDR1 LGHDT and CDR2 YNNKEL (reference sequence). CDR3 length: 13 residues. The CDR3 DNA reads TGTGCCAGCAGCCAAGGACCAGCGGGAGAGCAGTTCTTC. Amino acid sequence: CASSQGPAGEQFF.

This sequence joins TRBV20-1 and TRBJ2-7; 9 bases are a match to TRBD1. The V gene's germline CDR1 is DFQATT and CDR2 SNEGSKA (reference sequence). V trimming: 5 bases; J trimming: 3 bases; junction bases outside the gene matches: 11. The CDR3 covers 15 residues. CDR3 region: CSAPSWTGVDYEQYF. In DNA, the CDR3 is TGCAGTGCTCCGTCCTGGACAGGGGTAGACTACGAGCAGTACTTC.

This clonotype was seen repeatedly, ten times or more. The rearrangement joins TRBV4-3 to TRBJ2-7; D not resolved. CDR3 length: 15 amino acids. V lost 1 base and J lost 0, with 10 bases in between. Germline loops: CDR1 LGHNA, CDR2 YSLEER. CDR3 bases: TGCGCCAGCAGCCAAGTCGTCGGCAACTCCTACGAGCAGTACTTC. This translates into CASSQVVGNSYEQYF.

The V gene is TRBV5-1, the J gene TRBJ2-3, with TRBD2 matching over 7 bases. CDR1 SGHRS and CDR2 YFSETQ come from the germline V gene. The CDR3 loop spans 16 amino acids. J gave up 1 base and V 0 bases, and 5 bases lay outside the gene matches. The CDR3 loop reads CASSLGSGGGTDTQYF. The DNA of the CDR3 is TGCGCCAGCAGCTTGGGCTCGGGAGGCGGCACAGATACGCAGTATTTT. Using reference TRBV5-1 and TRBJ2-3 for the parts outside the CDR3, the full variable domain is KAGVTQTPRYLIKTRGQQVTLSCSPISGHRSVSWYQQTPGQGLQFLFEYFSETQRNKGNFPGRFSGRQFSNSRSEMNVSTLELGDSALYLCASSLGSGGGTDTQYFGPGTRLTVL.

This clonotype occurred a few times. The CDR3 DNA is TGCAGTGTCTCCGCGAGTGGGGAGCTGTTTTTT. Its protein is CSVSASGELFF. The V and J genes are TRBV20-1 and TRBJ2-2, with D unclear. CDR1 and CDR2 from the germline V gene are DFQATT and SNEGSKA (reference sequence). Trimming took 7 bases from V and 8 from J, leaving 11 bases between them. The CDR3 covers 11 residues.